This entry lists 19 T cell receptor beta chains sequenced from one sample in a study of CD8 T cells in ankylosing spondylitis. TCRdb called the 5' RACE reads again in MiXCR, with one record for every CDR3 protein. The data contain 80,000 to 100,000 distinct CDR3 sequences, 8.5% to 9% of them singletons. Sequencing input: blood, either unsorted or a sorted T cell fraction (not recorded which). These receptors originate from a male donor with ankylosing spondylitis or in good health (not recorded which).

Worth noting for this clonotype: Being one base from a much bigger clone, this may be a read error. This chain connects TRBV13 to TRBJ2-1; 9 nucleotides align to TRBD2. CDR1 is PRHDT and CDR2 is FYEKMQ in the germline V gene (reference sequence). This CDR3 comprises 15 residues. The CDR3 region is CVSSLALAGDNEQFF. Here the CDR3 DNA reads TGTGTCAGCAGCTTAGCCTTAGCGGGGGACAATGAGCAGTTCTTC.

At least ten counts were recorded for this clonotype. The chain joins TRBV20-1 to TRBJ2-4; D perhaps matches TRBD1 (5 bases). Trimming took 0 bases from V and 8 from J, leaving 11 bases between them. CDR1 is DFQATT and CDR2 is SNEGSKA in the germline V gene (reference sequence). There are 13 residues in the CDR3. The CDR3 spells CSARDPGRDIQYF. The CDR3, as DNA: TGCAGTGCTAGAGATCCAGGGCGAGACATTCAGTACTTC.

This clonotype was detected a few times. The rearrangement uses TRBV9 and TRBJ1-2, with D uncertain. Trimming took 2 bases from V and 5 from J, leaving 16 bases between them. Germline V gene lookup returns CDR1 SGDLS and CDR2 YYNGEE. This CDR3 is built from 15 residues. The CDR3 here is CASSVGSEPFYGYTF. The CDR3 nucleotides read TGTGCCAGCAGCGTGGGGAGCGAGCCGTTTTATGGCTACACCTTC.

This clonotype was observed many times. The chain employs TRBV12-3 or TRBV12-4 and TRBJ1-3, with no clear D. Trimming shortened V by 5 bases and J by 4 bases, and 9 bases separated the two germline ends. CDR3 length equals 13 residues. The CDR3 protein is CASSEAPGNTIYF. DNA of the CDR3: TGTGCCAGCAGTGAAGCGCCCGGAAACACCATATATTTT.

This clonotype was observed many times. The chain recombines TRBV27 with TRBJ2-1; D is perhaps TRBD2 (5 bases). V shed 0 bases and J shed 7 bases, with 10 bases lying between them. Germline-derived CDR1 and CDR2 are MNHEY and SMNVEV (reference sequence). The CDR3 runs 14 residues. The CDR3 region is CASSLSEVLNEQFF. DNA of the CDR3: TGTGCCAGCAGTTTATCGGAGGTCTTGAATGAGCAGTTCTTC.

The chain joins TRBV20-1 to TRBJ1-5; D may be TRBD1 (5 bases). The CDR3 consists of 18 residues. Per germline, CDR1 DFQATT and CDR2 SNEGSKA (reference sequence). Trimming shortened V by 6 bases and J by 0 bases, and 24 bases separated the two germline ends. The CDR3 DNA follows: TGCAGTGCCCAGCCACGGGGCATCGCATACCATAGCAATCAGCCCCAGCATTTT. Translation gives CSAQPRGIAYHSNQPQHF.

This clonotype was observed at least ten times. One end of the junction fails to match germline, which may point to a read error. The V gene is TRBV7-3, the J gene TRBJ2-1; 8 bases map to TRBD2. CDR3 length: 15 residues. The germline gives CDR1 SGHTA, CDR2 FQGTGA. The CDR3 DNA follows: TGTGCTAGCAGCTTAAACGGGGGGGCAGGCAATGAGCAGTTCTTC. Its protein product is CASSLNGGAGNEQFF.

This clonotype has at least ten counts. The chain employs TRBV4-2 and TRBJ2-1; 15 nucleotides align to TRBD2. Looked up from germline, CDR1 is LGHNA and CDR2 is YNFKEQ. The J segment lost 9 bases and the V segment lost 4 bases, leaving 4 bases of the junction unmatched. The CDR3 length is 15 residues. The DNA for the CDR3 is TGTGCCAGCAGCCTTTCGGGACTAGCGGGGGGTGAGCAGTTCTTC. Translating gives CASSLSGLAGGEQFF.

In its sample, this clonotype was seen a few times. The chain has TRBV2 and TRBJ2-6; D might be TRBD1 (6 bases). Per germline, CDR1 SNHLY and CDR2 FYNNEI. The CDR3 has 17 amino acids. The germline V and J ends were trimmed by 6 bases and 0 bases, with 15 bases remaining between them. The CDR3 protein is CASRRTETTSGANVLTF. Written as DNA, the CDR3 is TGTGCCAGCAGGCGGACAGAAACCACCTCTGGGGCCAACGTCCTGACTTTC.

This clonotype has at least ten counts. The CDR3 loop is CASSLSGVRETEAFF. CDR3 DNA sequence: TGTGCCAGCTCTCTCAGCGGGGTCAGAGAGACTGAAGCTTTCTTT. The rearrangement links TRBV18 to TRBJ1-1; D remains ambiguous. Germline CDR1 and CDR2: KGHSH and LQKENI. Trimming cost V 6 bases and J 5 bases, with 19 bases left between them. This CDR3 region has 15 residues.

This clonotype showed up just a few times. This chain connects TRBV20-1 to TRBJ2-7; tentative D call: TRBD1 (6 bases). The CDR3 is 15 residues long. Trimming removed 0 bases from V and 1 base from J, with 13 bases in between. Germline CDR1 is DFQATT and CDR2 is SNEGSKA (reference sequence). The CDR3 protein is CSARDGQGPSYEQYF. In DNA, the CDR3 is TGCAGTGCTAGAGATGGGCAGGGGCCGTCCTACGAGCAGTACTTC.

This clonotype was recorded at least ten times. The gene calls are TRBV12-3 or TRBV12-4 and TRBJ2-3; 9 positions agree with TRBD1. The CDR3 loop spans 14 amino acids. The V and J ends lost 6 bases and 5 bases, in that order; junction bases with no gene match: 6. CDR3 nucleotide sequence: TGTGCCAGCAGCCCGGGACAGGGTGTAGATACGCAGTATTTT. Amino acid sequence: CASSPGQGVDTQYF.

Ten or more counts support this clonotype. DNA of the CDR3: TGTGCCAGCAGTCCCCGGGACAGCCGCACAGATACGCAGTATTTT. Amino acids: CASSPRDSRTDTQYF. V usage is TRBV12-3 or TRBV12-4 and J usage is TRBJ2-3, with TRBD1 matching 7 bases. Trimming took 5 bases from V and 1 from J; bases not matched to a gene: 6. This CDR3 is 15 amino acids long.

This clonotype occurred many times. The rearrangement uses TRBV11-2 and TRBJ2-2, with D uncertain. Trimming stripped 0 bases from V and 5 bases from J, with 7 bases between. The CDR3 is 14 amino acids. The V gene's germline CDR1 is SGHAT and CDR2 FQNNGV. The CDR3 spells CASSLDLTTGELFF. CDR3 nucleotides: TGTGCCAGCAGCTTAGATCTGACTACCGGGGAGCTGTTTTTT.

This clonotype was detected only a few times. The chain uses TRBV20-1 and TRBJ2-7; TRBD1 aligns across 7 bases. V shed 3 bases, J shed 4 bases, and the junction held 6 bases outside the gene matches. Germline V CDR1 and CDR2: DFQATT, SNEGSKA (reference sequence). This CDR3 is 13 amino acids long. The CDR3 region is CSARPTGQYEQYF. The CDR3 bases are TGCAGTGCTAGGCCGACAGGGCAGTACGAGCAGTACTTC.

This clonotype was detected ten times or more. The chain employs TRBV7-2 and TRBJ2-1; tentative D call: TRBD2 (7 bases). V was cut by 4 bases and J by 0 bases, with 13 bases left in between. Germline V CDR1 and CDR2: SGHTA, FQGNSA. CDR3 length equals 16 residues. The CDR3 DNA reads TGTGCCAGCAGCTCGCAAGGGGGGGCCTCCTACAATGAGCAGTTCTTC. Its protein is CASSSQGGASYNEQFF.

This clonotype was observed many times. The V gene is TRBV5-1, the J gene TRBJ1-5, with 7 bases that match TRBD1. After removal of 2 bases from V and 5 bases from J, the junction contained 4 bases not matched to a gene. This CDR3 comprises 14 residues. Looked up from germline, CDR1 is SGHRS and CDR2 is YFSETQ. The CDR3 loop is CASSFTGVDQPQHF. The DNA for the CDR3 is TGCGCCAGCAGCTTCACAGGGGTCGATCAGCCCCAGCATTTT.

As for this clonotype: One junction end disagrees with the germline gene, perhaps due to a read error. This chain uses TRBV12-3 or TRBV12-4 with TRBJ2-2; 7 bases agree with TRBD2. The CDR3 loop spans 15 amino acids. The DNA of the CDR3 is TGTGCCAGCAGTGGGGTAGCGGGTGGCACCGCGGAGCTGTTTTTT. Encoded protein: CASSGVAGGTAELFF.

This clonotype was seen repeatedly, ten times or more. J is TRBJ1-5 and V is TRBV5-1, with D unresolved. V was pared by 0 bases and J by 2 bases, with 9 bases between. Germline V lookup: CDR1 SGHRS, CDR2 YFSETQ. The CDR3 totals 15 residues. The CDR3 nucleotides are TGCGCCAGCAGCTTGGGGGCCGGGGGCAATCAGCCCCAGCATTTT. This translates into CASSLGAGGNQPQHF.